This T cell receptor beta chain was found in a study of blood T cell repertoires in COVID-19. The CDR3 loop spans 12 amino acids. Trimming cost V 1 base and J 5 bases, with 5 bases left between them. Germline V gene data show CDR1 as MNHEY and CDR2 as SVGEGT. The authors' processing: Estimates of nucleated cell counts were drawn from the amplification of reference gene primers. Only in-frame clones appear in the TCRdb table, and some are missing; sequencing was by immunoSEQ multiplex PCR. That table is the source of V, J and clone size, and D and trimming were worked out from the DNA. The sample includes some 74,000 clones, approximately 91% of them seen just once. Seattle patients were enrolled while actively infected and followed longitudinally.

Sequenced material: peripheral blood. This chain uses TRBV6-2 or TRBV6-3 with TRBJ1-1; D not certain. The sequence came from a man in his fifties or sixties with COVID-19, enrolled during active disease. The CDR3 region is CASSYWQTEAFF. DNA for the CDR3: TGTGCCAGCAGTTACTGGCAAACTGAAGCTTTCTTT.